This passage covers 18 T cell receptor beta chains from one sample sequenced in a study of T cell changes during pregnancy in multiple sclerosis. The data were produced by immunoSEQ multiplex PCR, yet TCRdb's version contains in-frame clones alone and is incomplete. The profile shows about 30,000 clones, around 88% of them singletons. The material sequenced was CD4+ T cells from peripheral blood mononuclear cells, taken in the first trimester of pregnancy. These TCRs come from a female donor in good health, enrolled as a control in a pregnancy study.

The CDR3 DNA sequence: TGCGCCAGCAGCTTGGAATTCGGGAATCAGCCCCAGCATTTT. This gives the protein CASSLEFGNQPQHF. V is TRBV5-1 and J is TRBJ1-5; D gene ambiguous. This CDR3 comprises 14 residues. The germline gives CDR1 SGHRS, CDR2 YFSETQ. With 0 bases removed from V and 4 bases from J, the gap between germline ends came to 8 bases. Full variable domain (rest looked up from reference TRBV5-1 and TRBJ1-5): KAGVTQTPRYLIKTRGQQVTLSCSPISGHRSVSWYQQTPGQGLQFLFEYFSETQRNKGNFPGRFSGRQFSNSRSEMNVSTLELGDSALYLCASSLEFGNQPQHFGDGTRLSIL.

The J gene is TRBJ1-1, the V gene TRBV15; the D is unclear. Per germline, CDR1 LNHNV and CDR2 YYDKDF (reference sequence). Trimming stripped 0 bases from V and 1 base from J, with 3 bases between. The CDR3 spans 13 residues. CDR3 nucleotide sequence: TGTGCCACCAGCAGAGAACAGAACACTGAAGCTTTCTTT. Protein: CATSREQNTEAFF. The complete variable domain, with remaining parts taken from reference TRBV15 and TRBJ1-1, reads DAMVIQNPRYQVTQFGKPVTLSCSQTLNHNVMYWYQQKSSQAPKLLFHYYDKDFNNEADTPDNFQSRRPNTSFCFLDIRSPGLGDTAMYLCATSREQNTEAFFGQGTRLTVV.

This clone showed up just once. This rearrangement joins TRBV28 to TRBJ2-7; D unresolved. V was trimmed by 3 bases and J by 0 bases, leaving 6 bases between them. The CDR3 sequence is 13 residues long. CDR1 and CDR2 (germline): MDHEN, SYDVKM. CDR3: CASSLSSSYEQYF. The CDR3 DNA follows: TGTGCCAGCAGTTTGAGTAGCTCCTACGAGCAGTACTTC.

This sequence joins TRBV7-8 and TRBJ2-7; the D gene is possibly TRBD1 (6 bases). Germline V lookup: CDR1 SGHVS, CDR2 FQNEAQ. The CDR3 extends over 14 amino acids. Deletions cut 2 bases from V and 2 bases from J, with 10 bases between. The CDR3: CASSLMGQTYEQYF. In nucleotides, the CDR3 is TGTGCCAGCAGCTTAATGGGACAAACCTACGAGCAGTACTTC.

The chain employs TRBV4-1 and TRBJ1-2; the match to TRBD1 covers 11 bases. CDR1 and CDR2 (germline): MGHRA, YSYEKL. The V and J ends lost 1 base and 8 bases, in that order; junction bases with no gene match: 6. This CDR3 comprises 15 residues. CDR3 in amino acids: CASSQGRTGGAGYTF. The CDR3 DNA follows: TGCGCCAGCAGCCAAGGTAGGACAGGGGGCGCGGGCTACACCTTC.

This chain links TRBV10-3 with TRBJ2-5, with D possibly matching TRBD1 (6 bases). Germline V gene lookup returns CDR1 ENHRY and CDR2 SYGVKD. V lost 4 bases and J lost 1, with 22 bases in between. CDR3 size: 18 residues. The CDR3: CAISAGRGATDGQETQYF. Written as DNA, the CDR3 is TGTGCCATCAGTGCGGGCAGGGGTGCCACGGATGGCCAAGAGACCCAGTACTTC.

This chain joins TRBV27 and TRBJ1-5; no definite D call. The CDR3 extends over 17 amino acids. In germline, CDR1 is MNHEY, CDR2 SMNVEV (reference sequence). V was shortened by 3 bases and J by 5 bases, with 20 bases between the two germline ends. The CDR3, as DNA: TGTGCCAGCAGTTTCCGCCCCAGCGGTGCCCTCCATCAGCCCCAGCATTTT. Its protein is CASSFRPSGALHQPQHF.

The CDR3: CASSLGLNGQGWGTQYF. Written as DNA, the CDR3 is TGTGCCAGCAGCTTGGGTTTGAACGGACAGGGCTGGGGAACCCAGTACTTC. The rearrangement links TRBV5-6 to TRBJ2-5, with TRBD1 matching over 8 bases. The CDR3 extends over 17 amino acids. Losses at the gene ends were 0 bases for V and 8 bases for J; bases not matched to a gene: 15. In germline, CDR1 is SGHDT, CDR2 YYEEEE.

This chain joins TRBV28 and TRBJ1-2; 7 positions match TRBD1. CDR1 and CDR2 from the germline V gene are MDHEN and SYDVKM. The CDR3 loop spans 13 amino acids. V dropped 9 bases and J dropped 0; count of bases not matched to a gene: 4. The DNA for the CDR3 is TGTGCCAGTCGGACAGGACCTAACTATGGCTACACCTTC. Translated: CASRTGPNYGYTF.

J is TRBJ2-1 and V is TRBV7-9, with D perhaps TRBD2 (5 bases). Trimming took off 2 bases at V and 5 bases at J, with 16 bases between the two ends. Germline CDR1 and CDR2: SEHNR and FQNEAQ (reference sequence). This CDR3 comprises 16 residues. DNA for the CDR3: TGTGCCAGCAGCTTAAATAAATGGACTTCAGACAATGAGCAGTTCTTC. The encoded protein is CASSLNKWTSDNEQFF.

V is TRBV11-1 and J is TRBJ2-1, with 9 positions matching TRBD2. This CDR3 has 15 residues. Germline V CDR1 and CDR2: SGHAT, FQDESV (reference sequence). J was trimmed by 6 bases and V by 7 bases; bases with no gene match: 10. Here the CDR3 DNA reads TGTGCCAGCACCTCTAGCGGGAAGGTCGTCAATGAGCAGTTCTTC. Residues: CASTSSGKVVNEQFF. Supplemented by reference TRBV11-1 and TRBJ2-1, the full variable domain reads EAEVAQSPRYKITEKSQAVAFWCDPISGHATLYWYRQILGQGPELLVQFQDESVVDDSQLPKDRFSAERLKGVDSTLKIQPAELGDSAMYLCASTSSGKVVNEQFFGPGTRLTVL.

This chain connects TRBV6-5 to TRBJ2-3, with a tentative D call TRBD1 (6 bases). Germline V gene lookup returns CDR1 MNHEY and CDR2 SVGAGI. CDR3 size: 16 residues. V lost 4 bases and J lost 4, with 18 bases in between. The CDR3 region is CASSSYRVGDADTQYF. The CDR3 nucleotides are TGTGCCAGCAGTTCCTACAGGGTAGGGGACGCAGATACGCAGTATTTT.

The rearrangement joins TRBV5-1 to TRBJ1-3, with 9 nucleotides matching TRBD1. Per the germline V gene, CDR1 is SGHRS and CDR2 is YFSETQ. V dropped 2 bases and J dropped 0; count of bases not matched to a gene: 3. The CDR3 is 16 amino acids. The CDR3 spells CASSLGQGFSGNTIYF. The CDR3 coding sequence is TGCGCCAGCAGCTTAGGACAGGGGTTCTCTGGAAACACCATATATTTT. The entire variable domain, with the rest obtained from reference TRBV5-1 and TRBJ1-3, is as follows: KAGVTQTPRYLIKTRGQQVTLSCSPISGHRSVSWYQQTPGQGLQFLFEYFSETQRNKGNFPGRFSGRQFSNSRSEMNVSTLELGDSALYLCASSLGQGFSGNTIYFGEGSWLTVV.

This chain uses TRBV10-3 with TRBJ1-5; D remains ambiguous. The CDR3 sequence is 14 residues long. The V and J ends lost 0 bases and 5 bases respectively, with 8 bases between them. Germline CDR1 is ENHRY and CDR2 is SYGVKD. The chain's CDR3 is CAISESTRDQPQHF. Here the CDR3 DNA reads TGTGCCATCAGTGAGTCTACTAGGGATCAGCCCCAGCATTTT.

The chain uses TRBV7-2 and TRBJ2-5, with TRBD2 identical over 11 bases. Germline CDR1 is SGHTA and CDR2 is FQGNSA. The CDR3 runs to 16 residues. V lost 5 bases, J lost 1 base, and 6 bases stayed unmatched. The CDR3 sequence is CASSPSSGGAQETQYF. The CDR3 DNA sequence: TGTGCCAGCAGCCCTAGTAGCGGGGGGGCCCAAGAGACCCAGTACTTC.

V usage is TRBV7-9 and J usage is TRBJ1-6; 7 bases align to TRBD1. The germline CDR1 and CDR2 sequences are SEHNR and FQNEAQ (reference sequence). The trim removed 5 bases at V and 9 bases at J, leaving 7 bases unmatched. The CDR3 is 14 residues long. CDR3 bases: TGTGCCAGCAGCAACAGGGGCGATGGTTCACCCCTCCACTTT. This translates into CASSNRGDGSPLHF.

The chain carries TRBV25-1 and TRBJ1-5, with 7 bases identical to TRBD1. CDR1 is MGHDK and CDR2 is SYGVNS in the germline V gene. The V segment lost 2 bases and the J segment 7 bases; nucleotides outside the gene matches: 8. The CDR3 loop spans 15 amino acids. The DNA of the CDR3 is TGTGCCAGCAGTGAAACAGGGGTTGACGGGCAGCCCCAGCATTTT. Translation: CASSETGVDGQPQHF.

The V gene is TRBV9, the J gene TRBJ1-6; maybe TRBD1 (5 bases). CDR1 is SGDLS and CDR2 is YYNGEE in the germline V gene. The CDR3 covers 15 residues. The V and J ends lost 2 bases and 0 bases respectively, with 6 bases between them. CDR3 amino acids: CASSVDSSYNSPLHF. For the CDR3, the DNA is TGTGCCAGCAGCGTTGACAGCTCCTATAATTCACCCCTCCACTTT.